This TCR beta chain was observed in a study of cytomegalovirus exposure and HLA in healthy donors. Here immunoSEQ multiplex PCR was the method, and the copy in TCRdb shows in-frame clones only, minus some. The sample consists of about 100,000 clones, approximately 94% of them appearing once. The CDR3 runs to 16 residues. Germline values: CDR1 SGHNT, CDR2 YENEEA. Trimming shortened V by 5 bases and J by 8 bases, and 22 bases separated the two germline ends. This sequence joins TRBV11-3 and TRBJ2-1; no definite D call. The source is a woman between 18 and 29 years old in good health and CMV-seronegative. Sequencing was done on a sample of PBMCs. The CDR3 DNA follows: TGTGCCAGCAGCCGATCTGGAGCACGAAGACCCGATGAGCAGTTCTTC. Its translation: CASSRSGARRPDEQFF.